Listed below are T cell receptor beta chains from one sample, sequenced in a study of blood T cell repertoires in COVID-19. The assay was immunoSEQ multiplex PCR, and TCRdb's table has in-frame clones only and misses some. The sample includes just over 300,000 clones, about nine tenths of them seen just once. The sequenced sample was PBMCs or T cells enriched from blood (not recorded which). These receptors all stem from a man aged 25 to 40 who had recovered from COVID-19. The conserved cysteine and the conserved F or W are not part of the CDR3 here. Each record gives: V gene, CDR3 protein.

TRBV4-1,ASSQEGQGLNTEAF
TRBV10-1,ARGGDRWREQY
TRBV7-8,ASSPPQGQGNYGYT
TRBV29-1,SLARVDSTMNTEAF
TRBV27,ASSLVWNTEAF
TRBV11-2,ASSLYPGPGTYGYT
TRBV18,ASSPNIDEQY
TRBV28,ASRRASGGAETQY
TRBV3-1/TRBV3-2,ASSAFGRLNYGYT
TRBV19,ASSILGGLDSNQPQH
TRBV13,ASSLRGGEKLF
TRBV10-3,AISEFWEREQY
TRBV7-9,ASSRIDRNTEAF
TRBV30,AWSVGQGNQPQH
TRBV5-1,ASSLGTGSSYEQY
TRBV2,ARTQGAWGSPLH
TRBV12-3/TRBV12-4,AAGGDTGELF
TRBV11-2,ASLGGLAGHTGELF
TRBV30,AMGQDTDTQY
TRBV5-1,ASSSGLAASTDTQY
TRBV6-5,ASTQPGSGGEQY
TRBV7-8,ASSLARGLQPQH
TRBV6-5,ASSSGFGNTIY
TRBV5-5,ASSFILTGVTDTQY
TRBV18,ASSLLDSTLGANVLT
TRBV7-8,ASSRNHNYGYT
TRBV5-1,ASSLGQRGSYEQY
TRBV27,ASSRQLAFRETQY
TRBV19,ASSKKPGQGRYEQY
TRBV30,AWAGRALGPQH
TRBV4-1,ASSQALTGTGLNEQF
TRBV5-6,ASSGDRGRVWETQY